This TCR beta chain was recovered during a study of cytomegalovirus exposure and HLA in healthy donors. Study-level background: Earlier, almost 120 million unique TCR beta sequences were recovered from some 200 million T cells by an analysis.

It was with 60 Vbeta and 13 Jbeta primers that the PCR ran. Generated by immunoSEQ multiplex PCR, the TCRdb table keeps only in-frame clones and is missing some. This listing includes under 100,000 clones. Sequencing input: PBMCs. The sequence derives from a man aged 25-45 years in good health and CMV-seronegative.

DNA for the CDR3: TGCAGCGTTGAAGATGGGGGGAAGACGTACTTC. The encoded protein is CSVEDGGKTYF. The rearrangement uses TRBV29-1 and TRBJ2-7; D might be TRBD2 (6 bases). V lost 0 bases to trimming and J lost 12 bases, with 12 bases between them. CDR1 and CDR2 from the germline V gene are SQVTM and ANQGSEA. The CDR3 runs to 11 residues.